Below are 28 T cell receptor beta chains sequenced from a single sample in a study of tumor-infiltrating lymphocytes in primary liver carcinoma. Investigators took RNA and DNA out together from about 20-30 mg of unsorted bulk tissue. The researchers produced TCR beta cDNA from about 510 ng total RNA with a constant-region primer. Three-round nested multiplex PCR performed with slightly modified ARM-PCR produced the TCR beta libraries. Investigators reported that the first two PCR rounds, at around 10 cycles each, used TRBV1-TRBV30 forward primers with a C-beta reverse primer. TCRdb re-called the multiplex PCR reads through MiXCR, storing one row per CDR3 protein. This table has tens of thousands of distinct CDR3 sequences, 70% to 80% appearing once. Sequencing was carried out using liver tumor tissue from sampling region 2. Subset: tumor region T2, inferior pole. The receptors come from a man in his forties with primary liver carcinoma and hepatitis B virus infection.

In the case of this clonotype: Lacking the conserved final phenylalanine or tryptophan, this CDR3 likely reflects a read error. It is unclear where the CDR3 begins or ends on the DNA, so no DNA is shown, and the CDR3 is as TCRdb lists it. The chain's CDR3 is CASSPGQAAYEQCL. The genes are TRBV6-1 and TRBJ2-7; TRBD2 was called by the table and not checked on the DNA. The length of the CDR3 is 14 amino acids, counting both ends. Per the germline V gene, CDR1 is MNHNS and CDR2 is SASEGT.

With respect to this clonotype: The junction departs from germline at one end; a sequencing error may be responsible. The chain is built from TRBV12-3 or TRBV12-4 and TRBJ2-1, with 9 bases fitting TRBD2. The CDR3 consists of 13 residues. The CDR3 reads CACSGRPYNEKFF. CDR3 bases: TGTGCCTGTAGCGGGAGACCCTACAATGAGAAGTTCTTC.

To note about this clonotype: One end of the junction varies from germline; a read error may be responsible. The V call is TRBV4-1, the J call TRBJ2-1, with TRBD2 identical over 7 bases. CDR3 length: 16 amino acids. From germline, CDR1 is MGHRA and CDR2 YSYEKL. This CDR3 is CASSQGEGMVVNEQLF. The CDR3 nucleotides read TGCGCCAGCAGCCAAGGGGAGGGAATGGTTGTAAATGAGCAATTATTC.

Points on this clonotype: A much larger clone is a single base away; this may be a read error. The CDR3 bases are TGTGCCAGCAGCCGCTCCTATAGCACAGATACGCAGTATTTT. Protein: CASSRSYSTDTQYF. The V call is TRBV7-9, the J call TRBJ2-3; D ambiguous. Germline CDR1 SEHNR, CDR2 FQNEAQ (reference sequence). This CDR3 is built from 14 residues. V was trimmed by 5 bases and J by 0 bases, leaving 9 bases between them.

In this sample, this clonotype turned up once. One base away lies a much larger clone, so this may be a sequencing read error. J is TRBJ1-2 and V is TRBV28, with D perhaps matching TRBD1 (6 bases). Trimming stripped 6 bases from V and 6 bases from J, with 20 bases between. The CDR3 contains 15 residues. Per germline, CDR1 MDHEN and CDR2 SYDVKM. CDR3: CASSPTRDIVHGYTF. The CDR3 DNA sequence: TGTGCCAGCAGCCCTACCAGGGACATCGTCCATGGCTACACCTTC.

To note about this clonotype: This CDR3 is missing its conserved last phenylalanine or tryptophan, likely due to a read error. The chain recombines TRBV5-4 with TRBJ2-7; 7 bases are a match to TRBD1. Per the germline V gene, CDR1 is SGHNT and CDR2 is YYREEE (reference sequence). This CDR3 is 15 amino acids long. The DNA of the CDR3 is TGTGCCAGCAGCTTGGGTCGGGACAGTTCCTACAAGCAGTACCTC. This sequence encodes CASSLGRDSSYKQYL.

About this clonotype itself: Because the CDR3 is missing its conserved closing phenylalanine or tryptophan, this is likely a read error. CDR3 residues: CVNSHLGYNEQFL. Here the CDR3 DNA reads TGTGTCAACAGCCATCTGGGCTACAATGAGCAGTTCCTC. V is TRBV11-1 and J is TRBJ2-1; D uncertain. The CDR3 has 13 residues. In germline, CDR1 is SGHAT, CDR2 FQDESV (reference sequence).

Comment on this clonotype: One end of the junction does not line up with germline, which may come from a read error. The V call is TRBV11-2, the J call TRBJ2-2; a possible D gene is TRBD2 (6 bases). The CDR3 length is 16 residues. Germline CDR1 is SGHAT and CDR2 is FQNNGV. CDR3 sequence (DNA): TGTACCAGCAGCCCACGGGCGAGCGGGCTATCAGGGGAGCTGTTTTTT. Translation: CTSSPRASGLSGELFF.

Concerning this clonotype: Germline and junction disagree at one end, which may indicate a read error. The CDR3 region is CASIQGPTSGDYNEQSF. The DNA for the CDR3 is TGCGCCAGCATCCAAGGGCCCACTAGCGGGGACTACAATGAGCAGTCCTTC. The chain has TRBV4-1 and TRBJ2-1, with TRBD2 matching over 10 bases. The CDR3 sequence is 17 residues long. Germline V lookup: CDR1 MGHRA, CDR2 YSYEKL.

With regard to this clonotype: One junction end does not reproduce the germline sequence, and a read error may be involved. V and J are TRBV28 and TRBJ2-1; 7 nucleotides line up with TRBD1. This CDR3 spans 15 amino acids. In germline, CDR1 is MDHEN, CDR2 SYDVKM. CDR3 bases: TGTGACAGCAGGTTAGGGGGCGGACCCTACAATGAGCAGTTCTTC. This codes for CDSRLGGGPYNEQFF.

The J gene is TRBJ1-1, the V gene TRBV7-3; perhaps TRBD1 as D (5 bases). CDR3 length: 14 residues. V lost 6 bases and J lost 3, with 14 bases in between. The germline V gene has CDR1 SGHTA and CDR2 FQGTGA. DNA for the CDR3: TGTGCCAGCAGGCAGACAGCGGAGGACACTGAAGCTTTCTTT. Translation: CASRQTAEDTEAFF.

This chain connects TRBV6-1 to TRBJ1-5, with TRBD1 as a possible D gene (6 bases). The J call may be incorrect, as the DNA end agrees better with TRBJ2-3. The CDR3 length is 15 residues. Germline loops: CDR1 MNHNS, CDR2 SASEGT. The CDR3 loop reads CASTDIQGQDVPQYF. Here the CDR3 DNA reads TGTGCCAGCACTGATATTCAGGGGCAGGACGTTCCCCAGTATTTT.

About this clonotype: At one end the junction does not follow the germline gene, possibly because of a read error. V and J are TRBV14 and TRBJ1-1; no definite D call. The CDR3 sequence is 12 residues long. Germline CDR1 is SGHDN and CDR2 is FVKESK. DNA of the CDR3: TGTGTCAGCCGCCAAGAGCGGGCTGAAGTTTTCTTT. Residues: CVSRQERAEVFF.

As concerns this clonotype: Compared with germline, one end of the junction differs, possibly owing to a read error. This chain links TRBV11-2 with TRBJ2-7; D might be TRBD1 or TRBD2, each matching 5 bases. This CDR3 is built from 15 residues. Germline V CDR1 and CDR2: SGHAT, FQNNGV. CDR3 loop: CASSQYSGRGYEQYF. For the CDR3, the DNA is TGTGCTAGCAGCCAATATTCGGGAAGGGGTTACGAGCAGTACTTC.

Concerning this clonotype: A clone one base away is much larger, so this may be a read error. V is TRBV5-1 and J is TRBJ1-4, with unresolved D. CDR1 is SGHRS and CDR2 is YFSETQ in the germline V gene. CDR3 size: 15 residues. Written as DNA, the CDR3 is TGCGCCAGCACCTTGGACGAGGGTCTCGATGAAAAACTGTTTTTT. This codes for CASTLDEGLDEKLFF. The full variable domain, in which reference TRBV5-1 and TRBJ1-4 provide the parts outside the CDR3, is KAGVTQTPRYLIKTRGQQVTLSCSPISGHRSVSWYQQTPGQGLQFLFEYFSETQRNKGNFPGRFSGRQFSNSRSEMNVSTLELGDSALYLCASTLDEGLDEKLFFGSGTQLSVL.

Ten or more counts support this clonotype. The V gene is TRBV6-1, the J gene TRBJ1-6; D is undetermined. The germline V gene encodes CDR1 MNHNS and CDR2 SASEGT. The CDR3 loop spans 16 amino acids. The V end lost 2 bases, the J end lost 8 bases, and 16 bases lay between the germline ends. CDR3 sequence: CASSELWAGLDSPLHF. Here the CDR3 DNA reads TGTGCCAGCAGTGAACTCTGGGCAGGCTTAGATTCACCCCTCCACTTT.

This clonotype showed up just a few times. The CDR3 DNA reads TGCAGCGCTGGTGGGATGACCGCTGAGACCCAGTACTTC. As protein: CSAGGMTAETQYF. The V and J genes are TRBV29-1 and TRBJ2-5, with D unresolved. Germline CDR1 reads SQVTM; CDR2 reads ANQGSEA. The CDR3 spans 13 residues. With 7 bases removed from V and 5 bases from J, the gap between germline ends came to 17 bases.

There are a few counts of this clonotype. One base away lies a much larger clone, so this may be a sequencing read error. The chain links TRBV5-4 to TRBJ2-7; the D call may be TRBD1 or TRBD2 (5 bases each). The CDR3 covers 13 residues. The germline gives CDR1 SGHNT, CDR2 YYREEE (reference sequence). Deletions cut 4 bases from V and 2 bases from J, with 10 bases between. The CDR3 spells CASSRDLAYEQYF. CDR3 DNA: TGTGCCAGCAGCCGGGACCTCGCCTACGAGCAGTACTTC. Drawing the rest from reference TRBV5-4 and TRBJ2-7, the complete variable domain is ETGVTQSPTHLIKTRGQQVTLRCSSQSGHNTVSWYQQALGQGPQFIFQYYREEENGRGNFPPRFSGLQFPNYSSELNVNALELDDSALYLCASSRDLAYEQYFGPGTRLTVT.

As regards this clonotype: This CDR3 fails to terminate in the conserved phenylalanine or tryptophan, so it likely reflects a read error. The limits of the CDR3 on the DNA are not certain, so only TCRdb's listed CDR3 is given. The chain combines TRBV10-1 with TRBJ2-1; TRBD1, the D gene given by the table, was not confirmed from the DNA. The CDR3 has 12 residues if both end residues are counted. CDR1 WNHNN and CDR2 SYGVQD come from the germline V gene (reference sequence). The CDR3 spells CASSEWGNEQLI.

Concerning this clonotype itself: The junction differs from germline at one of its ends, possibly a read error. The J gene is TRBJ2-3, the V gene TRBV4-2; 13 positions agree with TRBD2. This CDR3 is built from 17 residues. The V gene's germline CDR1 is LGHNA and CDR2 YNFKEQ. In nucleotides, the CDR3 is TGTGCCAGCAATCCGGGACTAGCGGGAAGTGGGACAGATACGCAATATTTT. Translating it yields CASNPGLAGSGTDTQYF.

As to this clonotype: This may be a read error, as it is one base from a much larger clone. The J gene is TRBJ2-7, the V gene TRBV28, with D possibly TRBD2 on 6 matching bases. Germline values: CDR1 MDHEN, CDR2 SYDVKM. V was pared by 4 bases and J by 4 bases, with 17 bases between. The CDR3 covers 15 residues. The CDR3 region is CASSSAREALYEQYF. For the CDR3, the DNA is TGTGCCAGCAGTTCCGCTAGGGAGGCCTTATACGAGCAGTACTTC.

Concerning this clonotype itself: A read error is likely, as this CDR3 ends without the conserved phenylalanine or tryptophan. The DNA is left out, because the CDR3 cannot be placed on it with certainty; the CDR3 is given as TCRdb lists it. This sequence joins TRBV4-1 and TRBJ2-7. Termini included, the CDR3 measures 14 amino acids. The germline V gene has CDR1 MGHRA and CDR2 YSYEKL. The CDR3 here is CASSQASNSYEQYL.

With respect to this clonotype: It may be a read error: a sequence one base away is much more abundant. J is TRBJ2-7 and V is TRBV7-9; TRBD1 matches at 10 bases. CDR3 length: 18 residues. Germline V lookup: CDR1 SEHNR, CDR2 FQNEAQ (reference sequence). Trimming cost V 5 bases and J 0 bases; bases outside gene matches: 13. The CDR3 loop reads CASSPKTGGGTNSYEQYF. CDR3 DNA sequence: TGTGCCAGCAGCCCCAAGACAGGGGGCGGGACTAACTCCTACGAGCAGTACTTC.

This clonotype appeared a single time. A read error may be the cause here, since a much bigger clone is one base away. The rearrangement links TRBV2 to TRBJ1-1; D remains ambiguous. V was cut by 7 bases and J by 0 bases, with 9 bases left in between. This CDR3 is built from 13 residues. From germline, CDR1 is SNHLY and CDR2 FYNNEI. The CDR3 DNA reads TGTGCCAGCATTGCCGATTTGAACACTGAAGCTTTCTTT. This gives the protein CASIADLNTEAFF.

Concerning this clonotype itself: This is likely a read error, given that the CDR3 carries no conserved phenylalanine or tryptophan at its end. The chain recombines TRBV6-5 with TRBJ2-1, with D perhaps given as TRBD1 or TRBD2 (5 bases each). The CDR3 runs 14 residues. CDR1 is MNHEY and CDR2 is SVGAGI in the germline V gene. CDR3 sequence reads: CTSRNLGDYNEQFS. Here the CDR3 DNA reads TGTACCAGCAGGAATTTGGGGGACTACAATGAGCAGTTCTCC.

This clonotype has just a few counts. Given a much more abundant clone one base away, this may be a read error. The gene calls are TRBV10-1 and TRBJ2-1; D perhaps matches TRBD1 (5 bases). This CDR3 has 12 residues. Germline lookup yields CDR1 WNHNN and CDR2 SYGVQD (reference sequence). The CDR3 region is CVSSELGLEQFF. The CDR3 coding sequence is TGCGTCAGCAGTGAATTGGGGCTTGAGCAGTTCTTC.

Note on this clonotype: Mismatch with germline at one junction end may stem from a read error. V and J are TRBV5-1 and TRBJ2-1; perhaps TRBD2 as D (6 bases). Germline lookup yields CDR1 SGHRS and CDR2 YFSETQ. The CDR3 is 16 amino acids. CDR3 loop: CTSRRDLRSSYNEQFF. DNA for the CDR3: TGCACCAGCAGACGGGACTTGCGGTCCTCCTACAATGAGCAGTTCTTC.

Points on this clonotype: The missing conserved phenylalanine or tryptophan at the end of this CDR3 makes a read error likely. As DNA, the CDR3 is TGTGCCAGCAGTTACTCGAATTCCGGGGCCGAGGACCTGTTTTCT. It specifies CASSYSNSGAEDLFS. The chain employs TRBV6-5 and TRBJ2-2; perhaps D is TRBD1 or TRBD2 (5 bases each). This CDR3 has 15 residues. Trimming removed 0 bases from V and 14 bases from J, with 19 bases in between. CDR1 is MNHEY, CDR2 SVGAGI, per germline.